This is a list of T cell receptor beta chains from one sample in a study of blood T cell repertoires in COVID-19. The method was immunoSEQ multiplex PCR; TCRdb's version includes in-frame clones alone and lacks a portion of them. The table includes roughly 200,000 clones, 80% to 85% detected once. Sequencing used peripheral blood. The receptors derive from a woman in her forties with COVID-19, enrolled during active disease. The CDR3 runs from the conserved cysteine through the conserved F or W. The order of the fields is clone size, V gene, J gene, D gene, CDR3 protein, CDR3 DNA. A D gene is named only where the DNA matches it firmly. Rows give clone size only sometimes, using once, few, many, or a class for an expanded clone.

clone size: once; V gene: TRBV21-1; J gene: TRBJ1-2; D gene: -; CDR3 protein: CASTRRTVNYGYTF; CDR3 DNA: TGTGCCAGCACAAGACGTACAGTTAACTATGGCTACACCTTC
clone size: -; V gene: TRBV27; J gene: TRBJ1-1; D gene: -; CDR3 protein: CASSSSRRAFF; CDR3 DNA: TGTGCCAGCAGTTCTTCTCGGCGGGCTTTCTTT
clone size: -; V gene: TRBV13; J gene: TRBJ1-1; D gene: TRBD1; CDR3 protein: CASSLGQGGEAFF; CDR3 DNA: TGTGCCAGCAGCTTGGGACAGGGCGGTGAAGCTTTCTTT
clone size: -; V gene: TRBV27; J gene: TRBJ2-3; D gene: TRBD2; CDR3 protein: CASSLGLAATDTQYF; CDR3 DNA: TGTGCCAGCAGTTTGGGACTAGCGGCTACAGATACGCAGTATTTT
clone size: -; V gene: TRBV5-1; J gene: TRBJ1-2; D gene: -; CDR3 protein: CASSVSGDYGYTF; CDR3 DNA: TGCGCCAGCAGCGTATCCGGGGACTATGGCTACACCTTC
clone size: -; V gene: TRBV5-5; J gene: TRBJ2-5; D gene: -; CDR3 protein: CASSLGPLGNF; CDR3 DNA: TGTGCCAGCAGCTTGGGACCCCTCGGGAACTTC
clone size: -; V gene: TRBV6-5; J gene: TRBJ1-5; D gene: -; CDR3 protein: CASRRFRDSNQPQHF; CDR3 DNA: TGTGCCAGCAGGCGATTCAGGGATAGCAATCAGCCCCAGCATTTT
clone size: -; V gene: TRBV2; J gene: TRBJ2-2; D gene: -; CDR3 protein: CASSEWSGELFF; CDR3 DNA: TGTGCCAGCAGTGAATGGAGCGGGGAGCTGTTTTTT
clone size: -; V gene: TRBV2; J gene: TRBJ1-4; D gene: -; CDR3 protein: CASIRQALNEKLFF; CDR3 DNA: TGTGCCAGCATACGGCAGGCCTTAAATGAAAAACTGTTTTTT
clone size: -; V gene: TRBV6-4; J gene: TRBJ1-2; D gene: -; CDR3 protein: CASSPDLFFAGAHYGYTF; CDR3 DNA: TGTGCCAGCTCTCCAGATTTATTTTTTGCAGGGGCCCACTATGGCTACACCTTC
clone size: -; V gene: TRBV3-1/TRBV3-2; J gene: TRBJ1-2; D gene: -; CDR3 protein: CASSQSFGYTF; CDR3 DNA: TGTGCCAGCAGCCAGAGTTTTGGCTACACCTTC
clone size: -; V gene: TRBV6-6; J gene: TRBJ1-2; D gene: TRBD1; CDR3 protein: CASSYPAPGGHGYTF; CDR3 DNA: TGTGCCAGCAGTTACCCCGCCCCAGGGGGGCATGGCTACACCTTC
clone size: -; V gene: TRBV7-8; J gene: TRBJ1-3; D gene: TRBD1; CDR3 protein: CASSFQGAVKGNTIYF; CDR3 DNA: TGTGCCAGCAGCTTTCAGGGGGCGGTAAAAGGAAACACCATATATTTT
clone size: -; V gene: TRBV6-4; J gene: TRBJ1-5; D gene: TRBD1; CDR3 protein: CASSAGTAGNQPQHF; CDR3 DNA: TGTGCCAGCAGCGCCGGGACAGCGGGCAATCAGCCCCAGCATTTT
clone size: -; V gene: TRBV9; J gene: TRBJ1-2; D gene: TRBD1; CDR3 protein: CASSVDLSRDRGNYGYTF; CDR3 DNA: TGTGCCAGCAGCGTAGATCTGAGCCGGGACAGGGGCAACTATGGCTACACCTTC
clone size: -; V gene: TRBV27; J gene: TRBJ1-6; D gene: -; CDR3 protein: CASSQGQNSPLHF; CDR3 DNA: TGTGCCAGCAGTCAGGGTCAGAATTCACCCCTCCACTTT
clone size: -; V gene: TRBV6-5; J gene: TRBJ2-2; D gene: TRBD1; CDR3 protein: CASTADRANTGELFF; CDR3 DNA: TGTGCCAGCACCGCCGACAGGGCGAACACCGGGGAGCTGTTTTTT
clone size: -; V gene: TRBV9; J gene: TRBJ2-1; D gene: -; CDR3 protein: CASSVEGVSYNEQFF; CDR3 DNA: TGTGCCAGCAGCGTAGAAGGGGTTAGTTACAATGAGCAGTTCTTC
clone size: -; V gene: TRBV15; J gene: TRBJ2-1; D gene: TRBD2; CDR3 protein: CATSGGTSGYNEQFF; CDR3 DNA: TGTGCCACCAGCGGCGGGACTAGCGGGTACAATGAGCAGTTCTTC
clone size: -; V gene: TRBV5-6; J gene: TRBJ1-2; D gene: -; CDR3 protein: CATNAKARGYTF; CDR3 DNA: TGTGCCACCAACGCCAAGGCGAGGGGCTACACCTTC
clone size: -; V gene: TRBV2; J gene: TRBJ1-2; D gene: -; CDR3 protein: CASSATETYGYTF; CDR3 DNA: TGTGCCAGCAGTGCGACAGAGACCTATGGCTACACCTTC
clone size: -; V gene: TRBV6-6; J gene: TRBJ1-2; D gene: TRBD1; CDR3 protein: CASRQQGHGYTF; CDR3 DNA: TGTGCCAGCAGGCAACAGGGGCATGGCTACACCTTC
clone size: -; V gene: TRBV7-3; J gene: TRBJ1-2; D gene: TRBD1; CDR3 protein: CASSGTGEGYTF; CDR3 DNA: TGTGCCAGCAGCGGGACAGGGGAGGGCTACACCTTC
clone size: -; V gene: TRBV19; J gene: TRBJ2-4; D gene: TRBD1; CDR3 protein: CASSQGAVAKNIQYF; CDR3 DNA: TGTGCCAGTAGTCAGGGGGCCGTAGCCAAAAACATTCAGTACTTC
clone size: -; V gene: TRBV4-1; J gene: TRBJ1-6; D gene: -; CDR3 protein: CASSQESPGVDSYNSPLHF; CDR3 DNA: TGCGCCAGCAGCCAAGAATCCCCAGGGGTAGACTCCTATAATTCACCCCTCCACTTT
clone size: -; V gene: TRBV5-8; J gene: TRBJ1-2; D gene: TRBD1; CDR3 protein: CASSRTGGRYGYTF; CDR3 DNA: TGTGCCAGCAGCCGTACAGGGGGCCGATATGGCTACACCTTC
clone size: -; V gene: TRBV3-1/TRBV3-2; J gene: TRBJ2-5; D gene: -; CDR3 protein: CASSHSGGRETQYF; CDR3 DNA: TGTGCCAGCAGCCACAGCGGCGGAAGGGAGACCCAGTACTTC
clone size: -; V gene: TRBV28; J gene: TRBJ1-1; D gene: TRBD1; CDR3 protein: CASSLLAGGTEAFF; CDR3 DNA: TGTGCCAGCAGTTTATTAGCAGGGGGCACTGAAGCTTTCTTT
clone size: -; V gene: TRBV4-2; J gene: TRBJ2-1; D gene: -; CDR3 protein: CASSQEPREQFF; CDR3 DNA: TGTGCCAGCAGCCAAGAGCCGCGTGAGCAGTTCTTC
clone size: -; V gene: TRBV3-1/TRBV3-2; J gene: TRBJ2-1; D gene: -; CDR3 protein: CASSQAGYNEQFF; CDR3 DNA: TGTGCCAGCAGCCAAGCGGGTTACAATGAGCAGTTCTTC
clone size: -; V gene: TRBV28; J gene: TRBJ1-2; D gene: -; CDR3 protein: CASWEGYYGYTF; CDR3 DNA: TGTGCCAGTTGGGAGGGGTACTATGGCTACACCTTC
clone size: -; V gene: TRBV6-6; J gene: TRBJ2-3; D gene: TRBD1; CDR3 protein: CASTKRQGSDTQYF; CDR3 DNA: TGTGCCAGCACCAAAAGACAGGGTTCAGATACGCAGTATTTT